The clone carrying this T cell receptor (beta chain) was counted a few times. Antigen specificity is unknown. This sample is part of a study of cytomegalovirus exposure and HLA in healthy donors. The wider study: Within an early data release were about 90 million unique TCRs drawn from HLA-typed donors.

The study ran its PCR with 60 Vbeta and 13 Jbeta primers. Only in-frame clones appear in the TCRdb table, and some are missing; sequencing was by immunoSEQ multiplex PCR. This sample has around 190,000 clones, with roughly 88% found just once. Findings and caveats of the study: Fewer N-insertions than the roughly 650-donor mean were reportedly shown by an Asian-associated ancestry cluster in a later analysis. Many donors shared some public TCRs, even though most TCR sequences were rare.

The CDR3 is made up of 13 amino acids. Germline V CDR1 and CDR2: SNHLY, FYNNEI. The junction had 6 bases not matched to a gene; V was cut back by 7 bases and J by 4 bases. This TCR came from a girl aged 2-10 years in good health and CMV-seropositive. Sequencing was carried out using PBMCs. This sequence joins TRBV2 and TRBJ1-1; TRBD1 aligns across 7 bases. CDR3 nucleotides: TGTGCCAGCACTCAAGACAGGGCCACTGAAGCTTTCTTT. It encodes CASTQDRATEAFF.